Each of the 24 T cell receptor beta chains below was sequenced from the same sample in a study of chemoradiotherapy in HPV16-positive cancers. The protocol was immunoSEQ multiplex PCR, while the TCRdb copy is restricted to in-frame clones and leaves out a portion. The sample includes 10,000 or so clones, 78% of them seen just once. Sample acquisition took place from a patient who underwent chemoradiotherapy. Receptors originate from a human donor with HPV-associated anogenital cancer.

The genes are TRBV29-1 and TRBJ1-1; D remains unclear. V was cut by 7 bases and J by 1 base, with 10 bases left in between. This CDR3 has 12 residues. Germline V gives CDR1 SQVTM, CDR2 ANQGSEA. In DNA form, the CDR3 reads TGCAGCGGTCGACTACGGAACACTGAAGCTTTCTTT. Its protein is CSGRLRNTEAFF. Looking up the rest from reference TRBV29-1 and TRBJ1-1 gives the full variable domain: SAVISQKPSRDICQRGTSLTIQCQVDSQVTMMFWYRQQPGQSLTLIATANQGSEATYESGFVIDKFPISRPNLTFSTLTVSNMSPEDSSIYLCSGRLRNTEAFFGQGTRLTVV.

The J gene is TRBJ2-3, the V gene TRBV2, with TRBD2 matching 9 bases. CDR3 size: 14 residues. V was clipped by 8 bases and J by 6 bases; unmatched bases: 9. CDR1 is SNHLY, CDR2 FYNNEI, per germline. In DNA form, the CDR3 reads TGTGCCAGCTCTCCCGGGCGGGGGGGGGATACGCAGTATTTT. As protein: CASSPGRGGDTQYF.

The chain joins TRBV12-1 to TRBJ1-1. TRBV12-1 is a pseudogene. The CDR3 covers 12 residues. CDR3: CASSLGRTEAFF. For the CDR3, the DNA is TGTGCCAGCAGCTTGGGACGCACTGAAGCTTTCTTT.

The chain joins TRBV5-4 to TRBJ1-5; TRBD1 is a possible D gene (6 bases). V was clipped by 4 bases and J by 4 bases, with 18 bases between them. The CDR3 sequence is 16 residues long. From germline, CDR1 is SGHNT and CDR2 YYREEE (reference sequence). CDR3 in amino acids: CASSVGGGGSNQPQHF. The CDR3 DNA reads TGTGCCAGCAGCGTGGGAGGGGGAGGGTCGAATCAGCCCCAGCATTTT.

This clone has a single count. This chain connects TRBV14 to TRBJ1-4; maybe TRBD1 (6 bases). The ends were cut back, 1 base at V and 5 bases at J, with 20 bases in the middle. In germline, CDR1 is SGHDN, CDR2 FVKESK. The CDR3 runs 18 residues. The CDR3, as DNA: TGTGCCAGCAGCCAAGGGTGGGGACAAGGGAGAGCAAATGAAAAACTGTTTTTT. This codes for CASSQGWGQGRANEKLFF.

The chain combines TRBV6-1 with TRBJ2-1, with D unclear. The CDR3 is 14 amino acids. In germline, CDR1 is MNHNS, CDR2 SASEGT. Trimming took 4 bases from V and 5 from J, leaving 12 bases between them. For the CDR3, the DNA is TGTGCCAGCAGTGGTTCGAGGCATAACAATGAGCAGTTCTTC. Amino acids: CASSGSRHNNEQFF.

The chain joins TRBV9 to TRBJ2-1; possible D gene TRBD1, 6 bases. The CDR3 totals 15 residues. V was pared by 0 bases and J by 2 bases, with 9 bases between. Germline V CDR1 and CDR2: SGDLS, YYNGEE. In DNA form, the CDR3 reads TGTGCCAGCAGCGTAGGGACAGAAACCTACAATGAGCAGTTCTTC. Its translation: CASSVGTETYNEQFF.

V is TRBV19 and J is TRBJ1-6; 7 bases align to TRBD1. The V gene's germline CDR1 is LNHDA and CDR2 SQIVND (reference sequence). Trimming cost V 4 bases and J 9 bases; bases outside gene matches: 12. The CDR3 sequence is 16 residues long. CDR3 loop: CASSTQGDRAFSPLHF. CDR3 DNA: TGTGCCAGTAGTACCCAGGGAGACAGGGCTTTTTCACCCCTCCACTTT. Filled out from reference TRBV19 and TRBJ1-6, the complete variable domain reads DGGITQSPKYLFRKEGQNVTLSCEQNLNHDAMYWYRQDPGQGLRLIYYSQIVNDFQKGDIAEGYSVSREKKESFPLTVTSAQKNPTAFYLCASSTQGDRAFSPLHFGNGTRLTVT.

This clone appeared once. The chain joins TRBV4-2 to TRBJ1-1, with a possible D match to TRBD1 (6 bases). Trimming took off 0 bases at V and 4 bases at J, with 12 bases between the two ends. The CDR3 is 15 residues long. From germline, CDR1 is LGHNA and CDR2 YNFKEQ. CDR3 nucleotides: TGTGCCAGCAGCCAAGAAGGGGGGGCAGGCACTGAAGCTTTCTTT. This encodes CASSQEGGAGTEAFF.

This chain joins TRBV29-1 and TRBJ2-3, with D possibly TRBD2 on 5 matching bases. The germline CDR1 and CDR2 sequences are SQVTM and ANQGSEA. The CDR3 totals 13 residues. Between the trimmed V and J ends, which lost 7 bases and 3 bases, there was a span of 14 bases. The CDR3 DNA reads as TGCAGCGCCCAAGGAGGTGGAACAGATACGCAGTATTTT. This translates into CSAQGGGTDTQYF.

The chain uses TRBV19 and TRBJ1-4, with a tentative D call TRBD1 (5 bases). V lost 7 bases, J lost 0 bases, and 18 bases lay in between. This CDR3 region has 17 residues. The germline gives CDR1 LNHDA, CDR2 SQIVND (reference sequence). The CDR3 loop is CASTRRGATATNEKLFF. DNA for the CDR3: TGTGCCAGTACCCGCCGAGGGGCGACTGCAACTAATGAAAAACTGTTTTTT. Supplemented by reference TRBV19 and TRBJ1-4, the full variable domain reads DGGITQSPKYLFRKEGQNVTLSCEQNLNHDAMYWYRQDPGQGLRLIYYSQIVNDFQKGDIAEGYSVSREKKESFPLTVTSAQKNPTAFYLCASTRRGATATNEKLFFGSGTQLSVL.

This clone was observed a few times. V is TRBV21-1 and J is TRBJ1-1; the D call in the table, TRBD1, was not verified against the DNA. TRBV21-1 is a pseudogene. The length of the CDR3 is 14 residues. The CDR3 sequence is CASRNRGRFPEAFF. The CDR3 DNA is TGTGCCAGCAGGAACAGGGGGCGTTTTCCTGAAGCTTTCTTT.

The chain employs TRBV19 and TRBJ2-1; possible D gene TRBD2, 7 bases. This CDR3 comprises 15 residues. From germline, CDR1 is LNHDA and CDR2 SQIVND (reference sequence). Trimming removed 8 bases at V and 4 bases at J, with 18 bases between. CDR3 DNA sequence: TGTGCCAGTGCATCACGGGCGGGGGCGTACAATGAGCAGTTCTTC. The encoded protein is CASASRAGAYNEQFF.

This clone showed up just once. This chain joins TRBV29-1 and TRBJ2-3; TRBD2 is a possible D gene (6 bases). Germline lookup yields CDR1 SQVTM and CDR2 ANQGSEA. The CDR3 consists of 12 residues. Trimming removed 5 bases from V and 7 bases from J, with 13 bases in between. The CDR3 DNA reads as TGCAGCGTTTTAGGCGGGGTGAATACGCAGTATTTT. Amino acid sequence: CSVLGGVNTQYF.

The rearrangement uses TRBV4-1 and TRBJ2-3; maybe TRBD2 (6 bases). Trimming took 0 bases from V and 4 from J, leaving 17 bases between them. This CDR3 region has 17 residues. Germline CDR1 is MGHRA and CDR2 is YSYEKL. The CDR3: CASSQDHSGLPPDTQYF. The CDR3 DNA reads as TGCGCCAGCAGCCAAGACCACTCGGGACTTCCCCCAGATACGCAGTATTTT.

DNA for the CDR3: TGTGCCATCCGAGGCCGGGCAGGGGTGGCCGGGGCCAACGTCCTGACTTTC. Translating it yields CAIRGRAGVAGANVLTF. V and J are TRBV28 and TRBJ2-6; weak D call: TRBD1 (6 bases). CDR3 length equals 17 residues. Germline V gives CDR1 MDHEN, CDR2 SYDVKM. Trimming removed 10 bases at V and 4 bases at J, with 23 bases between.

This clone was observed a handful of times. This chain uses TRBV7-8 with TRBJ1-5, with TRBD1 matching over 7 bases. This CDR3 has 15 amino acids. After removal of 4 bases from V and 5 bases from J, the junction contained 8 bases not matched to a gene. Germline V gives CDR1 SGHVS, CDR2 FQNEAQ. The CDR3 sequence: CASSSHGTADQPQHF. In nucleotides, the CDR3 is TGTGCCAGCAGCTCACACGGGACAGCCGATCAGCCCCAGCATTTT.

The chain carries TRBV25-1 and TRBJ1-1, with 9 bases aligning to TRBD1. CDR1 and CDR2 (germline): MGHDK, SYGVNS. The CDR3 extends over 14 amino acids. The junction had 12 bases not matched to a gene; V was cut back by 6 bases and J by 10 bases. The CDR3 region has the DNA TGTGCCAGCAGAGACAGGGGGGAACACGCAGGAGCTTTCTTT. It is translated as CASRDRGEHAGAFF.

This clone was found once. This sequence joins TRBV7-2 and TRBJ1-3; D is undetermined. In germline, CDR1 is SGHTA, CDR2 FQGNSA. V was pared by 4 bases and J by 11 bases, with 12 bases between. This CDR3 is built from 12 residues. For the CDR3, the DNA is TGTGCCAGCAGCTCCACCCCGAGCGCCATATATTTT. It encodes CASSSTPSAIYF.

The chain links TRBV11-2 to TRBJ1-1; the D is unclear. CDR1 and CDR2 (germline): SGHAT, FQNNGV. V lost 6 bases, J lost 2 bases, and 16 bases lay in between. The CDR3 extends over 15 amino acids. CDR3: CASRQAGRANTEAFF. CDR3 in DNA: TGTGCCAGCAGACAAGCCGGCAGAGCAAACACTGAAGCTTTCTTT.

This clone has only one observation. J is TRBJ2-3 and V is TRBV18; D not resolved. The CDR3 loop spans 12 amino acids. Germline-derived CDR1 and CDR2 are KGHSH and LQKENI. Trimming took 4 bases from V and 1 from J, leaving 3 bases between them. The chain's CDR3 is CASSQRTDTQYF. The CDR3 DNA reads TGTGCCAGCTCACAGCGCACAGATACGCAGTATTTT.

This clone was counted once. The genes are TRBV11-3 and TRBJ2-2; D is possibly TRBD1 or TRBD2 (5 bases each). CDR1 and CDR2 from the germline V gene are SGHNT and YENEEA. The CDR3 totals 17 residues. Deletions cut 1 base from V and 2 bases from J, with 14 bases between. The CDR3 protein is CASSLGGGASNTGELFF. The CDR3 region has the DNA TGTGCCAGCAGCTTAGGTGGGGGAGCAAGTAACACCGGGGAGCTGTTTTTT.

This chain links TRBV5-1 with TRBJ2-5; 8 bases are shared with TRBD2. Trimming removed 0 bases from V and 2 bases from J; junction bases left unmatched: 6. CDR3 length: 16 residues. Per the germline V gene, CDR1 is SGHRS and CDR2 is YFSETQ. CDR3 nucleotides: TGCGCCAGCAGCTTGGCCGTGGCGGGGGGACAAGAGACCCAGTACTTC. Its protein product is CASSLAVAGGQETQYF.

V is TRBV9 and J is TRBJ1-2, with D tentatively TRBD1 (6 bases). With 3 bases removed from V and 3 bases from J, the gap between germline ends came to 12 bases. The germline V gene encodes CDR1 SGDLS and CDR2 YYNGEE. The CDR3 runs to 14 residues. CDR3 loop: CASSEGGGDYGYTF. The CDR3, as DNA: TGTGCCAGCAGCGAGGGGGGGGGAGACTATGGCTACACCTTC.